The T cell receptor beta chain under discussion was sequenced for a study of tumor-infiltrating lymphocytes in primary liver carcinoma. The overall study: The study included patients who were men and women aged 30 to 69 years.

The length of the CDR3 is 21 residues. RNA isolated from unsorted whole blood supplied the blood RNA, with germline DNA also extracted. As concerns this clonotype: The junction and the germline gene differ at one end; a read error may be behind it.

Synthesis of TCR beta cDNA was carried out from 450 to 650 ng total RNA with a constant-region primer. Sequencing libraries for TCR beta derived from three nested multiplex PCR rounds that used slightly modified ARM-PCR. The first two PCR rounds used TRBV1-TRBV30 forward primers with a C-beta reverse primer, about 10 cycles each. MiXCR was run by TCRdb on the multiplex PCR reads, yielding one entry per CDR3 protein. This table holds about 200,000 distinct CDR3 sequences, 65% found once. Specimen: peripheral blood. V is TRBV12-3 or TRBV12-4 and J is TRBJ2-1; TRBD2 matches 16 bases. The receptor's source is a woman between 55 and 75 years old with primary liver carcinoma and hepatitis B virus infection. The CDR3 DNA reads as TGTGCCAGCAGGCCGAGTCCGGGACTAGCGGGAGGGAAGAGCTCCTACAATGATCAGTTCTTC. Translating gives CASRPSPGLAGGKSSYNDQFF.